These T cell receptor beta chains were read from a single sample in a study of CD8 T cells in ankylosing spondylitis. Each CDR3 protein gets one entry after TCRdb re-called the 5' RACE reads with MiXCR. Of about 250,000 distinct CDR3 sequences listed, 20% to 30% are singletons. The specimen was blood, either unsorted or a sorted T cell fraction (not recorded which). The receptors originated from a male donor with ankylosing spondylitis or in good health (not recorded which). CDR3s include the opening cysteine and the closing phenylalanine or tryptophan. D genes are given only for firm matches. Size values are once, few and many counts, or a class for expanded clones, and some rows have none.

TGTGCCAGCAGTGCTCGTCTAGCGGGGGGGCTTAGCGGGGAGCTGTTTTTT	CASSARLAGGLSGELFF	TRBJ2-2	TRBV6-1	TRBD2	.
TGTGCCAGCAGTTACTCAGCCAGGCTCCTGGCCTACGAGCAGTACTTC	CASSYSARLLAYEQYF	TRBJ2-7	TRBV6-5	.	.
TGCAGCGTTGTTGGGGCAGGGACAGAGACCCAGTACTTC	CSVVGAGTETQYF	TRBJ2-5	TRBV29-1	.	.
TGTGCCAGCAGTACCCAGACAGGTTTCGGAGAGACCCAGTACTTC	CASSTQTGFGETQYF	TRBJ2-5	TRBV6-1	.	.
TGTGCCAGCACCACTAGCGGGGGCCAGGATACGCAGTATTTT	CASTTSGGQDTQYF	TRBJ2-3	TRBV5-5	TRBD2	many
TGTGCCAGCACTGGGGACAGACAAGAGACCCAGTACTTC	CASTGDRQETQYF	TRBJ2-5	TRBV3-1	TRBD1	.
TGTGCCAGCAGCTTGTGGCATGGGGAGGGTGAGCAGTTCTTC	CASSLWHGEGEQFF	TRBJ2-1	TRBV5-5	TRBD2	few
TGTGCCAGCAGAGAACAGGAAAACACTGAAGCTTTCTTT	CASREQENTEAFF	TRBJ1-1	TRBV7-9	.	few
TGCAGTGCTAGCGGGGGGCACCAAGAGACCCAGTACTTC	CSASGGHQETQYF	TRBJ2-5	TRBV20-1	.	.
TGTGCCAAAAAAGCCGTCGCCGCGCTAGCGGGAAAGGAGACCCAGTACTTC	CAKKAVAALAGKETQYF	TRBJ2-5	TRBV6-4	TRBD2	.
TGTGCCAGCAGTGAAGCTGGCAGGGGGTCTGAAGCTTTCTTT	CASSEAGRGSEAFF	TRBJ1-1	TRBV2	TRBD1	.
TGCAGTGTACCTGGCGCAGATACGCAGTATTTT	CSVPGADTQYF	TRBJ2-3	TRBV20-1	.	few
TGCGCCAGCAGTGATCGGGGGCTGTTGGGCCAAGAGACCCAGTACTTC	CASSDRGLLGQETQYF	TRBJ2-5	TRBV10-1	.	many
TGTGCCAGCAGCCGCCCCCCGAGGGGTAGCGGGATTGAAGAGACCCAGTACTTC	CASSRPPRGSGIEETQYF	TRBJ2-5	TRBV7-7	TRBD2	once
TGTGCCAGCAGCGTAGCAGAGACTAGCGGCGGGACCCAGTACTTC	CASSVAETSGGTQYF	TRBJ2-5	TRBV9	TRBD2	few
TGCAGTGCTAGACCGCATAGGGATAATGAGCAGTTCTTC	CSARPHRDNEQFF	TRBJ2-1	TRBV20-1	.	once
TGTGCCAGCGGCGGTCTCCCTGAAGCTTTCTTT	CASGGLPEAFF	TRBJ1-1	TRBV12-3/TRBV12-4	.	many
TGCAGTGCTAGGGGCAGCTACACAGATACGCAGTATTTT	CSARGSYTDTQYF	TRBJ2-3	TRBV20-1	.	.
TGTGCCAGCAGCTACACTTGGGCCCAAGGCTCCTACGAGCAGTACTTC	CASSYTWAQGSYEQYF	TRBJ2-7	TRBV11-2	.	.
TGTGCCAGCAGCCTCAGGACAGGGATCTCTGGAAACACCATATATTTT	CASSLRTGISGNTIYF	TRBJ1-3	TRBV7-9	TRBD1	.
TGTGCCACGAGGCCCGGGCCCCAGGATCAGCCCCAGCATTTT	CATRPGPQDQPQHF	TRBJ1-5	TRBV10-3	.	few
TGTGCCAGCAGTCCGGGGACAGTCTGGGGTAGCAATCAGCCCCAGCATTTT	CASSPGTVWGSNQPQHF	TRBJ1-5	TRBV6-1	TRBD1	.
TGTGCCAGCAGTCCTCAGGGAGGCGGCACCGGGGAGCTGTTTTTT	CASSPQGGGTGELFF	TRBJ2-2	TRBV6-1	.	.
TGTGCCAGCAGTGAAGCGGGCAGGGGGCGCCCCCAGTACTTC	CASSEAGRGRPQYF	TRBJ2-5	TRBV6-1	TRBD1	.
TGTGCCAGCAGTTTCGGACAGGGGCTACGGAGGAGGGGGAACACCGGGGAGCTGTTTTTT	CASSFGQGLRRRGNTGELFF	TRBJ2-2	TRBV12-3/TRBV12-4	TRBD1	few
TGTGCCAGCAGTTTAGCGGCTTCCAGAGCTCGCTACACCTTC	CASSLAASRARYTF	TRBJ1-2	TRBV12-3/TRBV12-4	.	.
TGCAAGGGCCCGGGACACCTAAACACTGAAGCTTTCTTT	CKGPGHLNTEAFF	TRBJ1-1	TRBV20-1	.	.
TGTGCCAGCAGCTGGGGACAGAACACCGGGGAGCTGTTTTTT	CASSWGQNTGELFF	TRBJ2-2	TRBV7-8	.	many
TGCGCCAGCAGCCAAGCGGTATCCTACGAGCAGTACTTC	CASSQAVSYEQYF	TRBJ2-7	TRBV4-1	.	.
TGTGCCAGCAGTTGGGGACAGGGTGCATCTAATGAAAAACTGTTTTTT	CASSWGQGASNEKLFF	TRBJ1-4	TRBV28	TRBD1	many
TGTGCCAGCAGTTACGACCCCAGCACAGATACGCAGTATTTT	CASSYDPSTDTQYF	TRBJ2-3	TRBV6-5	.	.
TGCAGCGCCGGGAAAGGGGCAGTTAGCTCCTACGAGCAGTACTTC	CSAGKGAVSSYEQYF	TRBJ2-7	TRBV29-1	.	.
TGCAGCGTTGAAATAGCGGGGGGCCTAGGCACAGATACGCAGTATTTT	CSVEIAGGLGTDTQYF	TRBJ2-3	TRBV29-1	TRBD2	few
TGCAGTGCTACCCGGACAGGGTCCAACACTGAAGCTTTCTTT	CSATRTGSNTEAFF	TRBJ1-1	TRBV20-1	TRBD1	many
TGCAGCTTCCGGGACAACTTGAACACTGAAGCTTTCTTT	CSFRDNLNTEAFF	TRBJ1-1	TRBV29-1	.	.
TGCAGTGCTGGACAGGTGGCCTACGAGCAGTACTTC	CSAGQVAYEQYF	TRBJ2-7	TRBV20-1	TRBD1	few
TGTGCCAGCAGCACCGACCGGGACAGATTCTATGGCTACACCTTC	CASSTDRDRFYGYTF	TRBJ1-2	TRBV12-3/TRBV12-4	TRBD1	many
TGTGCCATCAGTGACCTCGGTGAGCAGTTCTTC	CAISDLGEQFF	TRBJ2-1	TRBV10-3	.	.
TGCAGTGCTAGAGGCGGGGGCGATGGCTACACCTTC	CSARGGGDGYTF	TRBJ1-2	TRBV20-1	.	few
TGTGCCAGCAGTAGTCGGGGTGACTATGGCTACACCTTC	CASSSRGDYGYTF	TRBJ1-2	TRBV27	.	many
TGCAGCGTTGAGAACAGCGGCTATGGCTACACCTTC	CSVENSGYGYTF	TRBJ1-2	TRBV29-1	.	many
TGCAGCGTCGGTGGGGTCGGAAACACCATATATTTT	CSVGGVGNTIYF	TRBJ1-3	TRBV29-1	.	many
TGCAGCGTTGTACAGGGGGCGAACACTGAAGCTTTCTTT	CSVVQGANTEAFF	TRBJ1-1	TRBV29-1	TRBD1	many
TGCAGTGCCTGGGACCGACAGGAGCGGGAAAAACTGTTTTTT	CSAWDRQEREKLFF	TRBJ1-4	TRBV20-1	.	.
TGCAGTGCTCATGACAGGGTGTCCGGCTACACCTTC	CSAHDRVSGYTF	TRBJ1-2	TRBV20-1	TRBD1	few
TGTGCCAGCAGCATCAGGGAGGGAGATACGCAGTATTTT	CASSIREGDTQYF	TRBJ2-3	TRBV12-3/TRBV12-4	TRBD2	many
TGTGCCAGCAGCGTAGAACTAGTTAGTCCGCAGTTCTTC	CASSVELVSPQFF	TRBJ2-1	TRBV9	.	.
TGTGCCAGCAACACAGGGGGCGCTGAGCAGTTCTTC	CASNTGGAEQFF	TRBJ2-1	TRBV27	TRBD1	once
TGCAGTGCCTGGGACAGCATGAACACTGAAGCTTTCTTT	CSAWDSMNTEAFF	TRBJ1-1	TRBV20-1	TRBD1	.
TGCAGTGCTAGAGATGCGGGTCAGGGGTCGTTTTGGAATTCACCCCTCCACTTT	CSARDAGQGSFWNSPLHF	TRBJ1-6	TRBV20-1	.	few
TGTGCCAGCAGTTACTCGGGGGGGCTGGAAGATACGCAGTATTTT	CASSYSGGLEDTQYF	TRBJ2-3	TRBV6-5	.	.
TGCAGTGCTAGACGTTCGGGCGGAGATACGCAGTATTTT	CSARRSGGDTQYF	TRBJ2-3	TRBV20-1	.	.
TGTGCCACCAGCAGAGGAGCCACAGATACGCAGTATTTT	CATSRGATDTQYF	TRBJ2-3	TRBV15	.	.
TGTGCCAGCAGTGAGAGTAGGAACACCGGGGAGCTGTTTTTT	CASSESRNTGELFF	TRBJ2-2	TRBV2	.	many